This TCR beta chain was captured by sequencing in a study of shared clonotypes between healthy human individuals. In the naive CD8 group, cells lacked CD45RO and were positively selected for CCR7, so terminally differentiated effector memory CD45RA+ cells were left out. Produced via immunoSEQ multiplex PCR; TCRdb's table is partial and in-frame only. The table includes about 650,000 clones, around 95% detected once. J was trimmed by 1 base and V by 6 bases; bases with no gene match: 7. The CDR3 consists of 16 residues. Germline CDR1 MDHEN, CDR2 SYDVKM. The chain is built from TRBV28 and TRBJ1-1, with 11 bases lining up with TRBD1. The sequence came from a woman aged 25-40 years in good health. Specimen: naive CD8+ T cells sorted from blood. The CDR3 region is CASRRTGGFANTEAFF. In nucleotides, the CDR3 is TGTGCCAGCAGGAGGACAGGGGGCTTCGCGAACACTGAAGCTTTCTTT.